Shown below are 25 T cell receptor beta chains from a single sample sequenced in a study of shared clonotypes between healthy human individuals. The naive CD8 population came from CD45RO-negative cells selected for CCR7, without terminally differentiated effector memory CD45RA+ cells. TCRdb keeps only in-frame clones here, not all; method: immunoSEQ multiplex PCR. In the table there are around 2,100,000 clones, roughly 95% of which are singletons. Sequenced sample: naive CD8+ T cells sorted from blood. All receptors derive from a man aged 18 to 30 in good health.

The chain joins TRBV5-6 to TRBJ2-3; D gene unclear. The CDR3 runs 15 residues. Germline CDR1 SGHDT, CDR2 YYEEEE. V gave up 0 bases and J gave up 4 bases, with 12 bases separating them. This chain's CDR3 is CASSLESLEPDTQYF. The DNA of the CDR3 is TGTGCCAGCAGCTTGGAAAGTCTAGAGCCAGATACGCAGTATTTT.

The chain carries TRBV2 and TRBJ1-1; a weak D match, TRBD1 (5 bases). V was clipped by 0 bases and J by 6 bases, with 11 bases between them. The germline V gene has CDR1 SNHLY and CDR2 FYNNEI. This CDR3 contains 14 residues. The CDR3 DNA is TGTGCCAGCAGTGAAGCGTGGGGCATTCCTGAAGCTTTCTTT. This translates into CASSEAWGIPEAFF.

J is TRBJ2-2 and V is TRBV19; D might be TRBD2 (7 bases). Germline CDR1 LNHDA, CDR2 SQIVND (reference sequence). Trimming removed 10 bases at V and 6 bases at J, with 18 bases between. The length of the CDR3 is 14 residues. The CDR3, as DNA: TGTGCCACCGACCCAGGGGAGGGGGCCGGGGAGCTGTTTTTT. This translates into CATDPGEGAGELFF.

The chain carries TRBV14 and TRBJ2-7; no firm D call. This CDR3 has 14 residues. The V end was cut by 0 bases, the J end by 3 bases, with 9 bases between. Germline V gives CDR1 SGHDN, CDR2 FVKESK. The CDR3, as DNA: TGTGCCAGCAGCCAAGAAGCACAGAACTACGAGCAGTACTTC. It specifies CASSQEAQNYEQYF.

The chain uses TRBV5-1 and TRBJ2-1; D uncertain. CDR3 length: 13 amino acids. V was cut by 1 base and J by 7 bases, with 9 bases left in between. Germline V CDR1 and CDR2: SGHRS, YFSETQ. CDR3 nucleotides: TGCGCCAGCAGCTTGTTCGCCGAGAATGAGCAGTTCTTC. Translated: CASSLFAENEQFF.

DNA of the CDR3: TGCGCCAGCAGCTTTGGCTTCGATGCAACTAATGAAAAACTGTTTTTT. It codes for CASSFGFDATNEKLFF. The rearrangement links TRBV5-1 to TRBJ1-4; D ambiguous. This CDR3 is 16 amino acids long. Germline-derived CDR1 and CDR2 are SGHRS and YFSETQ. V was cut by 2 bases and J by 0 bases, with 11 bases left in between.

Written as DNA, the CDR3 is TGCGCCAGCAGTGAGGCTAGCGGGGGGGCCGGGGAGCAGTTCTTC. Protein product: CASSEASGGAGEQFF. The rearrangement uses TRBV10-2 and TRBJ2-1; 12 nucleotides line up with TRBD2. Germline loops: CDR1 WSHSY, CDR2 SAAADI. The CDR3 totals 15 residues. J gave up 10 bases and V 2 bases, and 6 bases lay outside the gene matches.

V usage is TRBV6-6 and J usage is TRBJ2-5, with TRBD1 as a possible D gene (5 bases). Germline V gene data show CDR1 as MNHNY and CDR2 as SVGAGI (reference sequence). CDR3 size: 14 residues. V lost 5 bases and J lost 6, with 16 bases in between. As DNA, the CDR3 is TGTGCCAGCAGTCCTGAGGACACCCTCCAGACCCAGTACTTC. Its translation is CASSPEDTLQTQYF.

V is TRBV28 and J is TRBJ1-3, with a possible D match to TRBD1 (5 bases). In germline, CDR1 is MDHEN, CDR2 SYDVKM. The V end was cut by 6 bases, the J end by 3 bases, with 9 bases between. CDR3 size: 13 residues. The CDR3 nucleotides read TGTGCCAGCAGCATGACAGTTGGAAACACCATATATTTT. Translation gives CASSMTVGNTIYF. Based on the CDR3 plus reference TRBV28 and TRBJ1-3, the full variable domain is DVKVTQSSRYLVKRTGEKVFLECVQDMDHENMFWYRQDPGLGLRLIYFSYDVKMKEKGDIPEGYSVSREKKERFSLILESASTNQTSMYLCASSMTVGNTIYFGEGSWLTVV.

The chain recombines TRBV9 with TRBJ2-2, with TRBD2 as a possible D gene (5 bases). V was clipped by 6 bases and J by 7 bases, with 16 bases between them. Looked up from germline, CDR1 is SGDLS and CDR2 is YYNGEE. This CDR3 region has 14 residues. Here the CDR3 DNA reads TGTGCCAGCACCCCTCGGGGAGAGGACGGGGAGCTGTTTTTT. Encoded protein: CASTPRGEDGELFF.

This chain joins TRBV6-5 and TRBJ1-6; D ambiguous. V was shortened by 6 bases and J by 8 bases, with 14 bases between the two germline ends. Germline loops: CDR1 MNHEY, CDR2 SVGAGI. The CDR3 is 14 residues long. For the CDR3, the DNA is TGTGCCAGCAGCCCCGTGGGCAGTCATTCACCCCTCCACTTT. As protein: CASSPVGSHSPLHF.

The V and J genes are TRBV4-3 and TRBJ1-4, with a weak D call TRBD1 (5 bases). This CDR3 comprises 16 residues. V was clipped by 0 bases and J by 5 bases, with 13 bases between them. The V gene's germline CDR1 is LGHNA and CDR2 YSLEER. The CDR3: CASSQDGAGINEKLFF. Written as DNA, the CDR3 is TGCGCCAGCAGCCAAGATGGGGCAGGGATCAATGAAAAACTGTTTTTT.

This clone came up once. The DNA for the CDR3 is TGCGCCAGCAGCTTGGCCCCCAGGGGGCTCGAGACCCAGTACTTC. Translation gives CASSLAPRGLETQYF. The chain couples TRBV5-1 to TRBJ2-5; 8 positions match TRBD1. The CDR3 sequence is 15 residues long. The germline CDR1 and CDR2 sequences are SGHRS and YFSETQ. With V trimmed by 0 bases and J by 5 bases, 6 bases remained unmatched. Based on the CDR3 plus reference TRBV5-1 and TRBJ2-5, the full variable domain is KAGVTQTPRYLIKTRGQQVTLSCSPISGHRSVSWYQQTPGQGLQFLFEYFSETQRNKGNFPGRFSGRQFSNSRSEMNVSTLELGDSALYLCASSLAPRGLETQYFGPGTRLLVL.

This chain connects TRBV6-5 to TRBJ2-7, with D perhaps matching TRBD1 or TRBD2 (5 bases each). Trimming pared 7 bases from V and 1 base from J, leaving 14 bases between. CDR3 length equals 14 residues. Per the germline V gene, CDR1 is MNHEY and CDR2 is SVGAGI. Here the CDR3 reads CASTRDGPSYEQYF. Written as DNA, the CDR3 is TGTGCCAGCACCCGGGACGGCCCTTCCTACGAGCAGTACTTC.

Turning to this clone: Other DNA sequences of this sample code for an identical CDR3. The chain is built from TRBV5-6 and TRBJ2-1, with TRBD1 matching 7 bases. CDR1 is SGHDT, CDR2 YYEEEE, per germline. This CDR3 comprises 13 residues. V lost 0 bases to trimming and J lost 6 bases; unmatched junction nucleotides: 0. The CDR3: CASSLGQGNEQFF. The CDR3 nucleotides read TGTGCCAGCAGCTTGGGACAGGGCAATGAGCAGTTCTTC. The full variable domain, completed using reference TRBV5-6 and TRBJ2-1, is DAGVTQSPTHLIKTRGQQVTLRCSPKSGHDTVSWYQQALGQGPQFIFQYYEEEERQRGNFPDRFSGHQFPNYSSELNVNALLLGDSALYLCASSLGQGNEQFFGPGTRLTVL.

The J gene is TRBJ1-2, the V gene TRBV30; D is uncertain. Trimming took off 4 bases at V and 6 bases at J, with 12 bases between the two ends. Germline loops: CDR1 GTSNPN, CDR2 SVGIG (reference sequence). This CDR3 region has 12 residues. The CDR3 sequence: CAWTQDPNGYTF. The DNA of the CDR3 is TGTGCCTGGACCCAGGACCCCAATGGCTACACCTTC.

The V call is TRBV19, the J call TRBJ1-3; D uncertain. CDR1 and CDR2 from the germline V gene are LNHDA and SQIVND (reference sequence). V dropped 5 bases and J dropped 2 bases, with 13 bases sitting between them. The CDR3 consists of 15 residues. The CDR3 DNA reads as TGTGCCAGTAGTCTGGACGGATTCACTGGAAACACCATATATTTT. Translating it yields CASSLDGFTGNTIYF.

The chain combines TRBV11-2 with TRBJ1-6, with 7 bases identical to TRBD1. The CDR3 loop spans 12 amino acids. CDR1 is SGHAT, CDR2 FQNNGV, per germline. The J segment lost 7 bases and the V segment lost 8 bases, leaving 2 bases of the junction unmatched. The CDR3 here is CASGTENSPLHF. The CDR3 DNA is TGTGCCAGCGGGACAGAAAATTCACCCCTCCACTTT.

The chain joins TRBV28 to TRBJ2-3; no clear D. The germline CDR1 and CDR2 sequences are MDHEN and SYDVKM. Deletions cut 2 bases from V and 2 bases from J, with 14 bases between. The CDR3 runs to 16 residues. CDR3: CASSLSHDLLTDTQYF. CDR3 DNA sequence: TGTGCCAGCAGTTTAAGTCACGACTTACTCACAGATACGCAGTATTTT.

V gene TRBV2 combines with J gene TRBJ2-2; D gene unclear. The germline CDR1 and CDR2 sequences are SNHLY and FYNNEI. V lost 7 bases, J lost 2 bases, and 17 bases lay in between. CDR3 length: 16 amino acids. The CDR3 here is CASITVVRSNTGELFF. DNA for the CDR3: TGTGCCAGCATTACCGTAGTTAGGTCTAACACCGGGGAGCTGTTTTTT.

The chain recombines TRBV2 with TRBJ2-5, with no clear D. Trimming removed 4 bases at V and 2 bases at J, with 8 bases between. Germline V gene data show CDR1 as SNHLY and CDR2 as FYNNEI. The CDR3 contains 13 residues. The CDR3: CASSGKEQETQYF. The CDR3 DNA reads as TGTGCCAGCAGTGGTAAGGAACAAGAGACCCAGTACTTC.

The chain carries TRBV7-6 and TRBJ2-5; D possibly corresponds to TRBD2 (5 bases). The CDR3 length is 13 residues. Germline V gene lookup returns CDR1 SGHVS and CDR2 FNYEAQ. V was shortened by 2 bases and J by 5 bases, with 9 bases between the two germline ends. The CDR3 spells CASSLRRTETQYF. The CDR3 region has the DNA TGTGCCAGCAGCTTAAGGAGGACGGAGACCCAGTACTTC.

The V call is TRBV25-1, the J call TRBJ2-7, with a tentative D call TRBD1 (6 bases). Per the germline V gene, CDR1 is MGHDK and CDR2 is SYGVNS. V lost 4 bases, J lost 0 bases, and 13 bases lay in between. This CDR3 region has 15 residues. CDR3 loop: CASSAPDSYSYEQYF. The CDR3 DNA reads as TGTGCCAGCAGTGCTCCGGACAGTTACTCCTACGAGCAGTACTTC.

This chain connects TRBV4-1 to TRBJ2-5, with 10 bases identical to TRBD1. Germline CDR1 and CDR2: MGHRA and YSYEKL. The CDR3 is 15 residues long. V was clipped by 0 bases and J by 4 bases; unmatched bases: 2. CDR3 loop: CASSQEDRGRETQYF. CDR3 coding DNA: TGCGCCAGCAGCCAAGAGGACAGGGGGAGAGAGACCCAGTACTTC.

This sequence joins TRBV29-1 and TRBJ1-3, with D possibly matching TRBD1 (6 bases). Germline values: CDR1 SQVTM, CDR2 ANQGSEA. V was shortened by 5 bases and J by 0 bases, with 14 bases between the two germline ends. The CDR3 covers 15 residues. This chain's CDR3 is CSVRGDRDSGNTIYF. DNA of the CDR3: TGCAGCGTTAGGGGGGACCGCGACTCTGGAAACACCATATATTTT.